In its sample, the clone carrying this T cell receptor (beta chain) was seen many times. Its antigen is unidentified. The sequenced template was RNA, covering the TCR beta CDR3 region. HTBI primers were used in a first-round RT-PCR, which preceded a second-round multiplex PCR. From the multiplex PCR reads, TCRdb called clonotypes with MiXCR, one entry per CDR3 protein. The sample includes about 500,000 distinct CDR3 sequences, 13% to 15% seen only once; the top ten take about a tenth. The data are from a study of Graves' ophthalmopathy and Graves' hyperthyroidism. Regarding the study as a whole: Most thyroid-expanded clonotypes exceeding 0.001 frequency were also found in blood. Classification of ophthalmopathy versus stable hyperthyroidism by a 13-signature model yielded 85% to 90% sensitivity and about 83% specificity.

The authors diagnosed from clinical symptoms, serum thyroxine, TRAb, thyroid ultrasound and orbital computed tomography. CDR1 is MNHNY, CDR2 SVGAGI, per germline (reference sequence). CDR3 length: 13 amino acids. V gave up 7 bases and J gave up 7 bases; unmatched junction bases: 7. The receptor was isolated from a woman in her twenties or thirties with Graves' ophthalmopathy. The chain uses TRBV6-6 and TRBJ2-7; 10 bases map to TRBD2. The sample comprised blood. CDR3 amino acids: CASNQREGGEQYF. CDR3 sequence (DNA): TGTGCCAGCAACCAGCGGGAGGGCGGGGAGCAGTACTTC.